These 32 T cell receptor beta chains originate from one sample sequenced in a study of blood T cells in healthy people across ages. Then a second PCR, running roughly 7 to 11 cycles, was carried out with a sample-barcoded 5' primer and a J-beta primer mix. Each CDR3 protein gets one entry after TCRdb re-called the 5' RACE reads with MiXCR. The sample consists of about 830,000 distinct CDR3 sequences, 55% to 75% of them appearing once. Input material: blood. The receptors come from a young man in good health.

The chain links TRBV29-1 to TRBJ2-5; D is unclear. Trimming cost V 1 base and J 3 bases, with 9 bases left between them. The CDR3 sequence is 13 residues long. CDR1 is SQVTM and CDR2 is ANQGSEA in the germline V gene. This chain's CDR3 is CSVEVVREETQYF. CDR3 nucleotide sequence: TGCAGCGTTGAAGTAGTAAGGGAAGAGACCCAGTACTTC.

CDR3 amino acids: CASTGATNTEAFF. CDR3 bases: TGCGCCAGCACAGGGGCGACGAACACTGAAGCTTTCTTT. This chain joins TRBV5-1 and TRBJ1-1; tentatively, D is TRBD1 (6 bases). Trimming shortened V by 6 bases and J by 1 base, and 10 bases separated the two germline ends. Germline V CDR1 and CDR2: SGHRS, YFSETQ. This CDR3 has 13 amino acids.

The chain joins TRBV2 to TRBJ2-1, with 8 bases that match TRBD2. V lost 7 bases, J lost 4 bases, and 3 bases stayed unmatched. The CDR3 sequence is 13 residues long. Looked up from germline, CDR1 is SNHLY and CDR2 is FYNNEI. DNA of the CDR3: TGTGCCAGCAACGGGGGGGGTTACAATGAGCAGTTCTTC. Its protein product is CASNGGGYNEQFF. The full variable domain, rest sourced from reference TRBV2 and TRBJ2-1, is EPEVTQTPSHQVTQMGQEVILRCVPISNHLYFYWYRQILGQKVEFLVSFYNNEISEKSEIFDDQFSVERPDGSNFTLKIRSTKLEDSAMYFCASNGGGYNEQFFGPGTRLTVL.

This sequence joins TRBV7-9 and TRBJ1-5, with D possibly matching TRBD1 (5 bases). The CDR3 has 15 amino acids. Germline V gene data show CDR1 as SEHNR and CDR2 as FQNEAQ (reference sequence). Trimming left V 5 bases short and J 2 bases short, with 13 bases between. CDR3 amino acids: CASSPGRGGNQPQHF. The CDR3, as DNA: TGTGCCAGCAGCCCCGGGAGGGGAGGCAATCAGCCCCAGCATTTT.

The rearrangement links TRBV7-2 to TRBJ1-6; D call uncertain. The germline V gene has CDR1 SGHTA and CDR2 FQGNSA. The V end lost 1 base, the J end lost 0 bases, and 10 bases lay between the germline ends. The CDR3 consists of 17 residues. This CDR3 reads CASSLGPVSSYNSPLHF. DNA of the CDR3: TGTGCCAGCAGCTTAGGTCCGGTGAGCTCCTATAATTCACCCCTCCACTTT.

The rearrangement uses TRBV3-1 and TRBJ2-7; 8 bases line up with TRBD2. Germline assignment: CDR1 LGHDT and CDR2 YNNKEL (reference sequence). V trimming: 2 bases; J trimming: 2 bases; junction bases outside the gene matches: 5. This CDR3 region has 15 residues. The CDR3 DNA sequence: TGTGCCAGCAGCCAAAGAAGCGGGGGCCCCTACGAGCAGTACTTC. It translates to CASSQRSGGPYEQYF.

Only one count was recorded for this clonotype. The gene calls are TRBV7-3 and TRBJ2-5, with D hard to call. V was trimmed by 2 bases and J by 1 base, leaving 5 bases between them. Germline assignment: CDR1 SGHTA and CDR2 FQGTGA. The CDR3 spans 13 residues. CDR3: CASSLFFQETQYF. CDR3 nucleotide sequence: TGTGCCAGCAGCTTATTCTTCCAAGAGACCCAGTACTTC.

This clonotype was observed a few times. The rearrangement uses TRBV7-3 and TRBJ2-1, with TRBD2 matching over 7 bases. V was pared by 5 bases and J by 6 bases, with 19 bases of the junction left unmatched. In germline, CDR1 is SGHTA, CDR2 FQGTGA. The CDR3 runs to 18 residues. The CDR3 here is CASSPRGSGGRGGNEQFF. The CDR3 DNA follows: TGTGCCAGCAGCCCCAGAGGCTCTGGCGGGAGAGGTGGCAATGAGCAGTTCTTC.

In its sample, this clonotype was seen once. The CDR3 sequence: CASGGGGKGSEQFF. DNA for the CDR3: TGTGCCAGCGGGGGAGGCGGTAAAGGTAGTGAGCAGTTCTTC. The chain uses TRBV7-2 and TRBJ2-1; the D gene is possibly TRBD2 (6 bases). Looked up from germline, CDR1 is SGHTA and CDR2 is FQGNSA. The CDR3 has 14 residues. V lost 8 bases and J 9 bases, leaving 20 bases between the germline ends.

The chain employs TRBV29-1 and TRBJ2-1, with 8 bases fitting TRBD1. The CDR3 loop spans 13 amino acids. V lost 1 base to trimming and J lost 9 bases; unmatched junction nucleotides: 5. Germline V gives CDR1 SQVTM, CDR2 ANQGSEA. The CDR3 loop reads CSVEGQGAVEQFF. The CDR3 DNA follows: TGCAGCGTTGAAGGGCAGGGGGCCGTTGAGCAGTTCTTC.

This chain joins TRBV5-6 and TRBJ2-5; D possibly matches TRBD1 or TRBD2 (5 bases each). The end of the DNA is better explained by TRBJ2-7, so the J call may be wrong. There are 16 residues in the CDR3. In germline, CDR1 is SGHDT, CDR2 YYEEEE. The CDR3 nucleotides are TGTGCCAGCAGCTCTAGTGGGGCAAGCGGTACCTACGAGCAGTACTTC. It yields the protein CASSSSGASGTYEQYF.

The chain employs TRBV12-3 or TRBV12-4 and TRBJ2-4; tentative D call: TRBD1 (7 bases). The CDR3 has 14 residues. V lost 5 bases, J lost 8 bases, and 16 bases lay in between. This CDR3 reads CASSPRTGGDIQYF. DNA of the CDR3: TGTGCCAGCAGTCCTCGGACAGGCGGGGACATTCAGTACTTC.

This clonotype was recorded a few times. The genes are TRBV4-2 and TRBJ1-6; a possible D gene is TRBD1 (5 bases). The V end was cut by 4 bases, the J end by 9 bases, with 16 bases between. The CDR3 is 15 residues long. Germline lookup yields CDR1 LGHNA and CDR2 YNFKEQ. The CDR3 sequence is CASSPPRGESSPLHF. The CDR3 region has the DNA TGTGCCAGCAGCCCACCGAGGGGAGAGAGTTCACCCCTCCACTTT.

The rearrangement links TRBV9 to TRBJ2-7, with D possibly being TRBD1 (6 bases). Between the trimmed V and J ends, which lost 4 bases and 3 bases, there was a span of 11 bases. CDR3 length: 13 amino acids. Germline CDR1 SGDLS, CDR2 YYNGEE. The CDR3 coding sequence is TGTGCCAGCAGCCGAAGGGACAACTACGAGCAGTACTTC. It encodes CASSRRDNYEQYF.

J is TRBJ2-5 and V is TRBV7-2; TRBD2 might be the D (6 bases). The CDR3 covers 15 residues. The germline V gene encodes CDR1 SGHTA and CDR2 FQGNSA. V gave up 6 bases and J gave up 4 bases, with 18 bases separating them. DNA for the CDR3: TGTGCCAGCAGTCCGGTGGGGGGAATTGGAGAGACCCAGTACTTC. Translating gives CASSPVGGIGETQYF.

In this sample, this clonotype turned up a few times. The V gene is TRBV27, the J gene TRBJ2-5; 7 nucleotides agree with TRBD2. V dropped 2 bases and J dropped 11; count of bases not matched to a gene: 11. Germline-derived CDR1 and CDR2 are MNHEY and SMNVEV (reference sequence). The CDR3 consists of 14 residues. This chain's CDR3 is CASSLIAGGGEQYF. CDR3 nucleotide sequence: TGTGCCAGCAGTTTAATAGCAGGTGGGGGGGAGCAGTACTTC.

A single count supports this clonotype. The V and J genes are TRBV29-1 and TRBJ2-1, with a tentative D call TRBD1 (6 bases). Germline V lookup: CDR1 SQVTM, CDR2 ANQGSEA. The CDR3 loop spans 14 amino acids. Trimming shortened V by 7 bases and J by 3 bases, and 16 bases separated the two germline ends. The CDR3 here is CSGRDRRLYNEQFF. DNA of the CDR3: TGCAGCGGCCGAGACAGGCGTCTCTACAATGAGCAGTTCTTC.

The V call is TRBV20-1, the J call TRBJ2-3; D may be TRBD2 (6 bases). Trimming removed 7 bases from V and 0 bases from J, with 14 bases in between. The CDR3 length is 14 residues. CDR1 is DFQATT, CDR2 SNEGSKA, per germline (reference sequence). CDR3 sequence reads: CSGEDGGSTDTQYF. The CDR3 nucleotides read TGCAGTGGGGAGGATGGGGGGAGCACAGATACGCAGTATTTT.

V usage is TRBV3-1 and J usage is TRBJ2-7, with TRBD1 matching over 7 bases. Per germline, CDR1 LGHDT and CDR2 YNNKEL (reference sequence). J was trimmed by 2 bases and V by 4 bases; bases with no gene match: 14. There are 17 residues in the CDR3. This CDR3 reads CASSRVLFPGQTYEQYF. The CDR3, as DNA: TGTGCCAGCAGCCGCGTACTGTTTCCGGGACAGACCTACGAGCAGTACTTC.

V gene TRBV7-2 combines with J gene TRBJ1-6; possibly TRBD1 for D (5 bases). The V and J ends lost 5 bases and 4 bases respectively, with 18 bases between them. This CDR3 spans 17 amino acids. CDR1 and CDR2 (germline): SGHTA, FQGNSA. The CDR3 sequence: CASSRVGGGRYNSPLHF. The CDR3 nucleotides read TGTGCCAGCAGCCGCGTTGGGGGAGGGAGGTATAATTCACCCCTCCACTTT.

With regard to this clonotype: At one boundary the junction diverges from the germline segment, which might be a read error. The gene calls are TRBV7-9 and TRBJ2-4; D is possibly TRBD2 (7 bases). The J call may be incorrect, as the DNA end agrees better with TRBJ2-7. The CDR3 totals 13 residues. CDR1 and CDR2 from the germline V gene are SEHNR and FQNEAQ (reference sequence). DNA of the CDR3: TGCGCCAGCAGCTTACCGGGGGGCCACGAGCAGTACTTC. This codes for CASSLPGGHEQYF.

This clonotype came up once. The V call is TRBV12-3 or TRBV12-4, the J call TRBJ2-1; 7 nucleotides line up with TRBD2. V was pared by 2 bases and J by 6 bases, with 4 bases of the junction left unmatched. The CDR3 is 14 residues long. CDR3 amino acids: CASSLSRLANEQFF. CDR3 bases: TGTGCCAGCAGTTTATCCAGACTAGCCAATGAGCAGTTCTTC.

The chain recombines TRBV7-9 with TRBJ2-1; D perhaps matches TRBD2 (5 bases). Germline CDR1 reads SEHNR; CDR2 reads FQNEAQ (reference sequence). V was cut by 3 bases and J by 8 bases, with 20 bases left in between. The CDR3 sequence is 16 residues long. The CDR3 sequence: CASSFEGRMPSDEQFF. For the CDR3, the DNA is TGTGCCAGCAGCTTTGAGGGCAGGATGCCCTCAGATGAGCAGTTCTTC. The variable domain in full, completed from reference TRBV7-9 and TRBJ2-1, reads DTGVSQNPRHKITKRGQNVTFRCDPISEHNRLYWYRQTLGQGPEFLTYFQNEAQLEKSRLLSDRFSAERPKGSFSTLEIQRTEQGDSAMYLCASSFEGRMPSDEQFFGPGTRLTVL.

The gene calls are TRBV29-1 and TRBJ1-1; D remains ambiguous. The CDR3 spans 14 residues. Looked up from germline, CDR1 is SQVTM and CDR2 is ANQGSEA. The V end was cut by 4 bases, the J end by 7 bases, with 19 bases between. The CDR3: CSVGRALDFNEAFF. The CDR3 DNA reads as TGCAGCGTTGGGAGGGCCCTTGATTTTAATGAAGCTTTCTTT. Full variable domain (outside the CDR3, taken from reference TRBV29-1 and TRBJ1-1): SAVISQKPSRDICQRGTSLTIQCQVDSQVTMMFWYRQQPGQSLTLIATANQGSEATYESGFVIDKFPISRPNLTFSTLTVSNMSPEDSSIYLCSVGRALDFNEAFFGQGTRLTVV.

V and J are TRBV7-9 and TRBJ2-5; no reliable D call. The CDR3 extends over 14 amino acids. Germline lookup yields CDR1 SEHNR and CDR2 FQNEAQ (reference sequence). The V end was cut by 5 bases, the J end by 2 bases, with 12 bases between. The CDR3 sequence is CASSALAPQETQYF. CDR3 in DNA: TGTGCCAGCAGCGCACTCGCGCCTCAAGAGACCCAGTACTTC.

The chain employs TRBV2 and TRBJ2-3, with 7 nucleotides matching TRBD2. V lost 4 bases and J lost 4; bases outside the gene matches: 8. Germline CDR1 and CDR2: SNHLY and FYNNEI. This CDR3 has 15 amino acids. The CDR3 loop reads CASSVGRGRADTQYF. For the CDR3, the DNA is TGTGCCAGCAGTGTCGGGCGGGGGAGGGCAGATACGCAGTATTTT.

The V gene is TRBV28, the J gene TRBJ1-2; 7 nucleotides match TRBD1. Per the germline V gene, CDR1 is MDHEN and CDR2 is SYDVKM. The CDR3 sequence is 15 residues long. The ends lost 5 bases at V and 0 bases at J; junction bases unmatched: 6. CDR3 sequence reads: CASSGDREANYGYTF. The CDR3 region has the DNA TGTGCCAGCAGTGGAGACAGGGAAGCTAACTATGGCTACACCTTC.

The sample holds a few counts of this clonotype. The gene calls are TRBV29-1 and TRBJ2-7; 7 bases are shared with TRBD2. CDR1 is SQVTM, CDR2 ANQGSEA, per germline. V shed 0 bases, J shed 2 bases, and the junction held 4 bases outside the gene matches. The CDR3 runs to 14 residues. The CDR3 region has the DNA TGCAGCGTTGAAGATCGGACTAGTGCCTACGAGCAGTACTTC. Amino acid sequence: CSVEDRTSAYEQYF.

This clonotype was observed a few times. The chain couples TRBV9 to TRBJ2-7; D gene ambiguous. V was pared by 4 bases and J by 2 bases, with 13 bases between. Germline V lookup: CDR1 SGDLS, CDR2 YYNGEE. The CDR3 totals 14 residues. The CDR3 protein is CASSSGSLAYEQYF. As DNA, the CDR3 is TGTGCCAGCAGCTCCGGCTCCCTGGCCTACGAGCAGTACTTC.

The chain has TRBV6-2 or TRBV6-3 and TRBJ2-7; D is possibly TRBD1 (6 bases). Germline V gene sequence: CDR1 MNHEY, CDR2 SVGEGT. V was shortened by 6 bases and J by 3 bases, with 18 bases between the two germline ends. The CDR3 contains 15 residues. CDR3 protein: CASSQPYRADYEQYF. DNA of the CDR3: TGTGCCAGCAGCCAGCCGTACAGGGCGGACTACGAGCAGTACTTC.

This chain links TRBV29-1 with TRBJ2-3, with D possibly being TRBD2 (6 bases). Trimming cost V 4 bases and J 3 bases, with 11 bases left between them. Germline CDR1 SQVTM, CDR2 ANQGSEA. The CDR3 spans 13 residues. Here the CDR3 reads CSVAGVATDTQYF. The CDR3 bases are TGCAGCGTTGCGGGGGTAGCGACAGATACGCAGTATTTT.

A few counts support this clonotype. The chain couples TRBV4-2 to TRBJ2-7; the D gene is possibly TRBD2 (6 bases). The V and J ends lost 3 bases and 0 bases respectively, with 9 bases between them. From germline, CDR1 is LGHNA and CDR2 YNFKEQ. The CDR3 is made up of 14 amino acids. The CDR3 protein is CASSHSGVSYEQYF. DNA of the CDR3: TGTGCCAGCAGCCATAGCGGAGTCTCCTACGAGCAGTACTTC.